Listed here are 30 T cell receptor beta chains from one sample, sequenced in a study of cytomegalovirus exposure and HLA in healthy donors. PCR involved 60 Vbeta and 13 Jbeta primers. Profiling relied on immunoSEQ multiplex PCR, and the TCRdb table lists in-frame clones only, not all of them. The sample has 50,000 or so clones; roughly 81% are singletons. The sample comprised PBMCs. These receptor sequences come from a woman between 40 and 55 years old in good health and CMV-seropositive.

This clone was detected only a few times. The CDR3 nucleotides are TGTGCCAGCAGTTACCGCCCCGCGTCCACCGGGGAGCTGTTTTTT. Translating it yields CASSYRPASTGELFF. The chain combines TRBV6-5 with TRBJ2-2, with no clear D. The CDR3 runs 15 residues. Per germline, CDR1 MNHEY and CDR2 SVGAGI. V was clipped by 2 bases and J by 4 bases, with 11 bases between them.

The chain combines TRBV19 with TRBJ2-1; D is undetermined. Per germline, CDR1 LNHDA and CDR2 SQIVND (reference sequence). Trimming cost V 3 bases and J 1 base, with 7 bases left between them. The CDR3 is 14 residues long. CDR3 bases: TGTGCCAGTAGTATGGTAGTTTCCTACAATGAGCAGTTCTTC. This codes for CASSMVVSYNEQFF.

The J gene is TRBJ2-1, the V gene TRBV7-9, with D possibly matching TRBD2 (5 bases). Germline V gives CDR1 SEHNR, CDR2 FQNEAQ (reference sequence). The CDR3 has 15 amino acids. Deletions cut 5 bases from V and 9 bases from J, with 20 bases between. CDR3 DNA: TGTGCCAGCAGCCGTGGGCCGGCGTTACGGGGTGAGCAGTTCTTC. Its protein product is CASSRGPALRGEQFF.

CDR3 residues: CASSELAGGAYEQYF. The CDR3 nucleotides are TGCGCCAGCAGTGAACTAGCGGGGGGTGCCTACGAGCAGTACTTC. The genes are TRBV10-2 and TRBJ2-7; 12 nucleotides align to TRBD2. Germline V gives CDR1 WSHSY, CDR2 SAAADI. V lost 3 bases to trimming and J lost 2 bases; unmatched junction nucleotides: 2. CDR3 size: 15 residues.

This sequence joins TRBV11-2 and TRBJ1-2; D may be TRBD1 (5 bases). The CDR3 covers 13 residues. Germline CDR1 SGHAT, CDR2 FQNNGV. Trimming took off 1 base at V and 7 bases at J, with 10 bases between the two ends. The CDR3 DNA sequence: TGTGCCAGCAGCTTAGTACCAGGGATTGGCTACACCTTC. It specifies CASSLVPGIGYTF. The full variable domain, rest sourced from reference TRBV11-2 and TRBJ1-2, is EAGVAQSPRYKIIEKRQSVAFWCNPISGHATLYWYQQILGQGPKLLIQFQNNGVVDDSQLPKDRFSAERLKGVDSTLKIQPAKLEDSAVYLCASSLVPGIGYTFGSGTRLTVV.

The rearrangement joins TRBV18 to TRBJ1-4; D is ambiguous. The CDR3 runs 13 residues. The germline V gene has CDR1 KGHSH and CDR2 LQKENI. The V end was cut by 5 bases, the J end by 4 bases, with 8 bases between. The CDR3 bases are TGTGCCAGCTCAACCGGGTATAATGAAAAACTGTTTTTT. Its translation is CASSTGYNEKLFF.

This chain connects TRBV5-1 to TRBJ2-7, with D perhaps TRBD2 (5 bases). The length of the CDR3 is 17 residues. The germline CDR1 and CDR2 sequences are SGHRS and YFSETQ. V gave up 2 bases and J gave up 2 bases, with 20 bases separating them. The CDR3 protein is CASSFYPPLRETYEQYF. Here the CDR3 DNA reads TGCGCCAGCAGCTTTTACCCCCCCTTGAGGGAAACCTACGAGCAGTACTTC.

The V call is TRBV6-5, the J call TRBJ1-2, with 8 bases that match TRBD1. The CDR3 is 16 residues long. Looked up from germline, CDR1 is MNHEY and CDR2 is SVGAGI. V was clipped by 0 bases and J by 7 bases; unmatched bases: 10. CDR3 sequence: CASSYSATGETAGYTF. The CDR3 DNA sequence: TGTGCCAGCAGTTACTCCGCGACAGGGGAGACTGCTGGCTACACCTTC.

The chain carries TRBV5-6 and TRBJ1-6; 11 nucleotides agree with TRBD1. The germline CDR1 and CDR2 sequences are SGHDT and YYEEEE. This CDR3 region has 14 residues. V lost 2 bases and J lost 11; bases outside the gene matches: 3. The CDR3 protein is CASSFGTGGPPLHF. The CDR3 DNA sequence: TGTGCCAGCAGCTTTGGGACAGGGGGTCCACCCCTCCACTTT.

This chain connects TRBV4-2 to TRBJ1-2; a possible D gene is TRBD1 (6 bases). The CDR3 totals 16 residues. The V and J ends lost 0 bases and 8 bases respectively, with 19 bases between them. Germline-derived CDR1 and CDR2 are LGHNA and YNFKEQ. This CDR3 reads CASSQEGTRTYGGYTF. As DNA, the CDR3 is TGTGCCAGCAGCCAAGAAGGGACACGGACGTACGGCGGCTACACCTTC.

V usage is TRBV11-1 and J usage is TRBJ2-1; 7 bases align to TRBD2. CDR1 SGHAT and CDR2 FQDESV come from the germline V gene (reference sequence). CDR3 length equals 15 residues. V dropped 7 bases and J dropped 4; count of bases not matched to a gene: 10. The CDR3 reads CASTLTSEPYNEQFF. In DNA form, the CDR3 reads TGTGCCAGCACCCTAACTAGCGAACCTTACAATGAGCAGTTCTTC.

V gene TRBV30 combines with J gene TRBJ1-2; D not certain. V dropped 4 bases and J dropped 7 bases, with 13 bases sitting between them. CDR1 is GTSNPN and CDR2 is SVGIG in the germline V gene (reference sequence). The CDR3 runs 12 residues. The CDR3 DNA is TGTGCCTGGACCTGGCGGGGTGGTGGCTACACCTTC. Translation gives CAWTWRGGGYTF.

This rearrangement joins TRBV6-6 to TRBJ1-6; no reliable D call. The V gene lost 6 bases and the J gene lost 0 bases, with 12 bases spanning the gap. The CDR3 runs 16 residues. Per the germline V gene, CDR1 is MNHNY and CDR2 is SVGAGI (reference sequence). CDR3 region: CASRRLPSSYNSPLHF. The CDR3 DNA follows: TGTGCCAGCAGACGACTCCCGAGCTCCTATAATTCACCCCTCCACTTT.

The rearrangement joins TRBV18 to TRBJ1-2, with 7 bases matching TRBD1. The trim removed 3 bases at V and 6 bases at J, leaving 7 bases unmatched. The germline gives CDR1 KGHSH, CDR2 LQKENI. The CDR3 consists of 14 residues. CDR3 sequence (DNA): TGTGCCAGCTCACCCCGCGGGACAGCGGATGGCTACACCTTC. Protein sequence: CASSPRGTADGYTF.

This sequence joins TRBV10-3 and TRBJ1-1, with D perhaps matching TRBD1 (5 bases). This CDR3 is built from 13 residues. Germline V gives CDR1 ENHRY, CDR2 SYGVKD. Trimming cost V 7 bases and J 3 bases, with 12 bases left between them. CDR3 protein: CAIMSGPHTEAFF. CDR3 nucleotide sequence: TGTGCCATCATGTCAGGGCCGCACACTGAAGCTTTCTTT.

The chain employs TRBV25-1 and TRBJ2-5; TRBD1 agrees at 7 bases. CDR3 length: 13 residues. Germline V CDR1 and CDR2: MGHDK, SYGVNS. V trimming: 5 bases; J trimming: 4 bases; junction bases outside the gene matches: 4. For the CDR3, the DNA is TGTGCCAGCAGTAGACAGGGCGGAGAGACCCAGTACTTC. The encoded protein is CASSRQGGETQYF.

The chain joins TRBV19 to TRBJ2-1; TRBD1 might be the D (7 bases). V was shortened by 10 bases and J by 6 bases, with 13 bases between the two germline ends. The CDR3 is 12 amino acids. In germline, CDR1 is LNHDA, CDR2 SQIVND (reference sequence). The CDR3 here is CANPGGGNEQFF. CDR3 nucleotide sequence: TGTGCCAACCCAGGGGGAGGCAATGAGCAGTTCTTC.

This chain joins TRBV19 and TRBJ1-5; unclear D gene. The germline V gene encodes CDR1 LNHDA and CDR2 SQIVND (reference sequence). This CDR3 comprises 13 residues. Trimming removed 10 bases from V and 5 bases from J, with 15 bases in between. The CDR3 region is CATDGPGYQPQHF. The CDR3 region has the DNA TGTGCCACAGACGGCCCAGGCTATCAGCCCCAGCATTTT.

In DNA, the CDR3 is TGTGCCATCACGCCGGGGAACGGCGGTGAGCAGTTCTTC. This encodes CAITPGNGGEQFF. The chain is built from TRBV10-3 and TRBJ2-1; TRBD2 is a possible D gene (5 bases). The CDR3 length is 13 residues. V lost 7 bases to trimming and J lost 9 bases, with 16 bases between them. CDR1 and CDR2 (germline): ENHRY, SYGVKD.

This clone showed up just once. The gene calls are TRBV9 and TRBJ2-1, with 11 nucleotides matching TRBD1. This CDR3 contains 15 residues. Germline CDR1 and CDR2: SGDLS and YYNGEE. The ends lost 5 bases at V and 7 bases at J; junction bases unmatched: 8. This CDR3 reads CASRVGQGAGNEQFF. Written as DNA, the CDR3 is TGTGCCAGCAGAGTCGGACAGGGGGCGGGTAATGAGCAGTTCTTC.

This clone was seen a single time. V and J are TRBV27 and TRBJ2-1; no definite D call. Trimming cost V 5 bases and J 7 bases, with 9 bases left between them. This CDR3 region has 12 residues. The V gene's germline CDR1 is MNHEY and CDR2 SMNVEV (reference sequence). In DNA, the CDR3 is TGTGCCAGCAGTCAACAGTCTAATGAGCAGTTCTTC. Translating gives CASSQQSNEQFF.

The genes are TRBV2 and TRBJ1-6; 7 bases align to TRBD1. J was trimmed by 9 bases and V by 3 bases; bases with no gene match: 5. The CDR3 contains 14 residues. In germline, CDR1 is SNHLY, CDR2 FYNNEI. The DNA of the CDR3 is TGTGCCAGCAGTGATAGCCCAGGGGGTTCACCCCTCCACTTT. It specifies CASSDSPGGSPLHF.

The chain carries TRBV2 and TRBJ2-7; maybe TRBD1 (6 bases). Germline V gene data show CDR1 as SNHLY and CDR2 as FYNNEI. The CDR3 totals 12 residues. V was clipped by 7 bases and J by 4 bases, with 11 bases between them. The CDR3 bases are TGTGCCAGCACCCAGACAGGTTACGAGCAGTACTTC. Protein product: CASTQTGYEQYF.

The chain is built from TRBV5-4 and TRBJ1-4; 12 bases are shared with TRBD1. V was clipped by 5 bases and J by 8 bases; unmatched bases: 7. Germline V CDR1 and CDR2: SGHNT, YYREEE (reference sequence). CDR3 length: 15 residues. The CDR3 is CASRPGTGGREKLFF. The CDR3 DNA follows: TGTGCCAGCAGACCCGGGACAGGGGGCCGGGAAAAACTGTTTTTT.

V usage is TRBV5-1 and J usage is TRBJ1-3; weak D call: TRBD1 (5 bases). Germline CDR1 reads SGHRS; CDR2 reads YFSETQ. The CDR3 consists of 15 residues. V shed 2 bases and J shed 3 bases, with 12 bases lying between them. The CDR3 DNA sequence: TGCGCCAGCAGCTTATTACAGGCCTTTGGAAACACCATATATTTT. Amino acid sequence: CASSLLQAFGNTIYF.

The V and J genes are TRBV2 and TRBJ1-4; no firm D call. The length of the CDR3 is 15 residues. CDR1 and CDR2 from the germline V gene are SNHLY and FYNNEI. The germline V and J ends were trimmed by 4 bases and 4 bases, with 13 bases remaining between them. The CDR3 nucleotides read TGTGCCAGCAGTGTTGGGCAGGTCCTTAATGAAAAACTGTTTTTT. Amino acids: CASSVGQVLNEKLFF.

The chain couples TRBV9 to TRBJ2-7, with 11 bases that match TRBD1. The CDR3 sequence is 15 residues long. V gave up 0 bases and J gave up 6 bases; unmatched junction bases: 5. Per germline, CDR1 SGDLS and CDR2 YYNGEE. The CDR3 is CASSVGTGGEGEQYF. The CDR3 DNA reads TGTGCCAGCAGCGTAGGGACAGGGGGCGAGGGCGAGCAGTACTTC.

The chain uses TRBV5-4 and TRBJ2-7, with D possibly TRBD2 on 6 matching bases. V lost 7 bases to trimming and J lost 3 bases, with 11 bases between them. The germline CDR1 and CDR2 sequences are SGHNT and YYREEE (reference sequence). CDR3 length equals 12 residues. The CDR3 sequence: CASSGDFYEQYF. The DNA of the CDR3 is TGTGCCAGCTCGGGGGACTTCTACGAGCAGTACTTC.

The rearrangement uses TRBV28 and TRBJ1-2, with 8 bases lining up with TRBD1. This CDR3 region has 17 residues. Germline trimming cut 6 bases from V and 8 bases from J; bases unmatched to any gene: 20. The germline V gene encodes CDR1 MDHEN and CDR2 SYDVKM. The CDR3 DNA reads as TGTGCCAGCAGACTCCCCGGGGCAGGGGGCTACATAGGAGGCTACACCTTC. It encodes CASRLPGAGGYIGGYTF.

V and J are TRBV29-1 and TRBJ2-3; 8 positions match TRBD2. CDR1 is SQVTM and CDR2 is ANQGSEA in the germline V gene. This CDR3 has 14 residues. The V gene end was trimmed by 1 base and the J gene end by 2 bases; junction bases not matched to a gene: 2. The CDR3 spells CSVEGRGDTDTQYF. The DNA for the CDR3 is TGCAGCGTTGAAGGGCGGGGGGACACAGATACGCAGTATTTT.